The next 24 T cell receptor beta chains were all read from a single sample in a study of blood T cell repertoires in COVID-19. Repertoires were generated with immunoSEQ multiplex PCR, while TCRdb's copy carries only in-frame clones and drops some. The sample yields roughly 100,000 clones, 87% seen once. The material sequenced was peripheral blood. The receptor source for this set is a woman in her fifties or sixties with COVID-19, enrolled during active disease.

The chain joins TRBV10-3 to TRBJ2-2; TRBD1 matches at 7 bases. CDR1 and CDR2 from the germline V gene are ENHRY and SYGVKD. There are 16 residues in the CDR3. The junction had 10 bases not matched to a gene; V was cut back by 9 bases and J by 0 bases. The CDR3 DNA reads as TGTGCCATTTCCCCCGTTGGACAGGCGAACACCGGGGAGCTGTTTTTT. Translating gives CAISPVGQANTGELFF.

The J gene is TRBJ2-5, the V gene TRBV28; D is uncertain. V shed 4 bases and J shed 3 bases, with 12 bases lying between them. This CDR3 spans 14 amino acids. The germline V gene encodes CDR1 MDHEN and CDR2 SYDVKM. In DNA form, the CDR3 reads TGTGCCAGCAGTTCACCTAGTGCCGAAGAGACCCAGTACTTC. It is translated as CASSSPSAEETQYF.

CDR3 nucleotides: TGTGCCATCAGTGAGTCGAAGGGACAGGGTAGCTATGGCTACACCTTC. It is translated as CAISESKGQGSYGYTF. This chain links TRBV10-3 with TRBJ1-2; 9 bases fit TRBD1. This CDR3 is 16 amino acids long. V trimming: 0 bases; J trimming: 4 bases; junction bases outside the gene matches: 6. Germline V gene lookup returns CDR1 ENHRY and CDR2 SYGVKD.

The chain couples TRBV6-6 to TRBJ1-3; tentatively, D is TRBD1 (5 bases). The CDR3 totals 15 residues. Trimming shortened V by 5 bases and J by 0 bases, and 11 bases separated the two germline ends. Germline CDR1 reads MNHNY; CDR2 reads SVGAGI (reference sequence). CDR3 nucleotide sequence: TGTGCCAGCAGTGAGAACAGGCCCTCTGGAAACACCATATATTTT. Translated, it gives CASSENRPSGNTIYF.

The rearrangement links TRBV5-1 to TRBJ2-2, with TRBD1 matching 8 bases. The CDR3 sequence is 14 residues long. The ends lost 3 bases at V and 4 bases at J; junction bases unmatched: 2. From germline, CDR1 is SGHRS and CDR2 YFSETQ. In nucleotides, the CDR3 is TGCGCCAGCAGCTCGACAGGGGCCACCGGGGAGCTGTTTTTT. Its protein product is CASSSTGATGELFF. Filled out from reference TRBV5-1 and TRBJ2-2, the complete variable domain reads KAGVTQTPRYLIKTRGQQVTLSCSPISGHRSVSWYQQTPGQGLQFLFEYFSETQRNKGNFPGRFSGRQFSNSRSEMNVSTLELGDSALYLCASSSTGATGELFFGEGSRLTVL.

This chain links TRBV20-1 with TRBJ2-7; possible D gene TRBD1, 6 bases. The CDR3 has 11 residues. CDR1 is DFQATT, CDR2 SNEGSKA, per germline (reference sequence). Trimming took 6 bases from V and 6 from J, leaving 12 bases between them. For the CDR3, the DNA is TGCAGTGCACTGGACAGTCTCGAGCAGTACTTC. It is translated as CSALDSLEQYF.

This chain joins TRBV7-9 and TRBJ1-6; D gene uncertain. Trimming removed 6 bases from V and 7 bases from J, with 10 bases in between. Germline V CDR1 and CDR2: SEHNR, FQNEAQ (reference sequence). There are 13 residues in the CDR3. CDR3 DNA sequence: TGTGCCAGCAGTGAGGCCGGGAATTCACCCCTCCACTTT. This codes for CASSEAGNSPLHF.

The chain uses TRBV18 and TRBJ2-7, with a weak D call TRBD2 (6 bases). The CDR3 spans 11 residues. Germline CDR1 reads KGHSH; CDR2 reads LQKENI. Trimming took 8 bases from V and 6 from J, leaving 11 bases between them. This chain's CDR3 is CASRAGREQYF. The CDR3 DNA sequence: TGTGCCAGCCGCGCGGGGCGCGAGCAGTACTTC.

This rearrangement joins TRBV5-1 to TRBJ1-3, with TRBD1 matching 7 bases. V dropped 4 bases and J dropped 3; count of bases not matched to a gene: 10. CDR3 length: 16 residues. CDR1 SGHRS and CDR2 YFSETQ come from the germline V gene. This CDR3 reads CASSIKSRGSGNTIYF. Written as DNA, the CDR3 is TGCGCCAGCAGCATTAAATCCAGGGGGAGTGGAAACACCATATATTTT.

The DNA for the CDR3 is TGTGCCAGCAGTGAAAGCGAGACCCAGTACTTC. It codes for CASSESETQYF. The chain couples TRBV2 to TRBJ2-5, with unresolved D. The CDR3 spans 11 residues. Per the germline V gene, CDR1 is SNHLY and CDR2 is FYNNEI. V lost 2 bases and J 5 bases, leaving 3 bases between the germline ends.

This sequence joins TRBV19 and TRBJ2-7; D perhaps matches TRBD2 (7 bases). Germline V gene data show CDR1 as LNHDA and CDR2 as SQIVND (reference sequence). The length of the CDR3 is 14 residues. V dropped 3 bases and J dropped 2 bases, with 11 bases sitting between them. CDR3 nucleotide sequence: TGTGCCAGTAGTATGCAGGGGAGGGCCTACGAGCAGTACTTC. Amino acid sequence: CASSMQGRAYEQYF.

CDR3 sequence: CASSLGIGANYEQYF. The DNA for the CDR3 is TGTGCCAGCAGTTTAGGTATCGGAGCTAACTACGAGCAGTACTTC. The chain combines TRBV27 with TRBJ2-7; no reliable D call. The CDR3 is 15 residues long. Trimming stripped 2 bases from V and 3 bases from J, with 14 bases between. Germline assignment: CDR1 MNHEY and CDR2 SMNVEV (reference sequence).

The chain recombines TRBV7-9 with TRBJ2-7; no clear D gene. CDR3 length: 14 amino acids. Germline loops: CDR1 SEHNR, CDR2 FQNEAQ (reference sequence). V lost 4 bases to trimming and J lost 9 bases, with 19 bases between them. The CDR3 reads CASSSPPAEPRQYF. CDR3 nucleotides: TGTGCCAGCAGCTCCCCCCCGGCGGAGCCGCGGCAGTACTTC.

The chain joins TRBV28 to TRBJ1-4; D ambiguous. Germline CDR1 MDHEN, CDR2 SYDVKM. V was trimmed by 3 bases and J by 8 bases, leaving 13 bases between them. The CDR3 extends over 14 amino acids. The CDR3 DNA reads TGTGCCAGCAGTTTGGTAGGAGGATTAGAAAAACTGTTTTTT. Amino acids: CASSLVGGLEKLFF.

The chain employs TRBV19 and TRBJ2-5; TRBD1 matches at 11 bases. J gave up 5 bases and V 9 bases, and 5 bases lay outside the gene matches. CDR1 is LNHDA, CDR2 SQIVND, per germline (reference sequence). This CDR3 is built from 13 residues. This CDR3 reads CASRRDRGETQYF. The CDR3 bases are TGTGCCAGCCGCCGGGACAGGGGGGAGACCCAGTACTTC. The whole variable domain, filled in from reference TRBV19 and TRBJ2-5, reads DGGITQSPKYLFRKEGQNVTLSCEQNLNHDAMYWYRQDPGQGLRLIYYSQIVNDFQKGDIAEGYSVSREKKESFPLTVTSAQKNPTAFYLCASRRDRGETQYFGPGTRLLVL.

This sequence joins TRBV4-3 and TRBJ2-1; D might be TRBD1 (6 bases). Per the germline V gene, CDR1 is LGHNA and CDR2 is YSLEER. There are 16 residues in the CDR3. V lost 4 bases and J lost 0, with 13 bases in between. The CDR3 DNA follows: TGCGCCAGCAGCCCGGACGGGACAAGCTCCTACAATGAGCAGTTCTTC. This gives the protein CASSPDGTSSYNEQFF.

The chain uses TRBV5-1 and TRBJ1-2; 8 nucleotides agree with TRBD1. Germline V gene lookup returns CDR1 SGHRS and CDR2 YFSETQ. The V gene end was trimmed by 5 bases and the J gene end by 2 bases; junction bases not matched to a gene: 8. The CDR3 runs to 15 residues. The chain's CDR3 is CASRADRVKNYGYTF. The CDR3 DNA follows: TGCGCCAGCAGAGCGGACAGGGTAAAGAACTATGGCTACACCTTC.

This chain connects TRBV6-2 or TRBV6-3 to TRBJ2-2; D is perhaps TRBD2 (5 bases). The CDR3 is 15 amino acids. Germline V lookup: CDR1 MNHEY, CDR2 SVGEGT. Trimming removed 2 bases from V and 5 bases from J, with 12 bases in between. The CDR3 sequence is CASSYGQRGTGELFF. CDR3 DNA: TGTGCCAGCAGTTACGGGCAGCGAGGGACCGGGGAGCTGTTTTTT.

The J gene is TRBJ2-6, the V gene TRBV6-6, with D uncertain. This CDR3 is 16 amino acids long. The V end was cut by 4 bases, the J end by 0 bases, with 10 bases between. From germline, CDR1 is MNHNY and CDR2 SVGAGI (reference sequence). CDR3 DNA: TGTGCCAGCAGTTCACCAGGATACTCTGGGGCCAACGTCCTGACTTTC. It encodes CASSSPGYSGANVLTF.

The genes are TRBV19 and TRBJ1-4; TRBD1 is a possible D gene (5 bases). Germline assignment: CDR1 LNHDA and CDR2 SQIVND (reference sequence). V lost 4 bases and J lost 7, with 10 bases in between. The CDR3 extends over 13 amino acids. DNA for the CDR3: TGTGCCAGTAGTAGGCAGGGAGGTGAAAAACTGTTTTTT. This gives the protein CASSRQGGEKLFF.

The sample holds a few counts of this clone. This chain joins TRBV2 and TRBJ1-2; D perhaps matches TRBD1 (5 bases). CDR3 length: 16 amino acids. Germline V gene lookup returns CDR1 SNHLY and CDR2 FYNNEI. V lost 3 bases, J lost 3 bases, and 17 bases lay in between. CDR3 in DNA: TGTGCCAGCAGTGAGGGACTGGGCCGAGCAGACTATGGCTACACCTTC. Residues: CASSEGLGRADYGYTF.

The rearrangement uses TRBV10-3 and TRBJ1-4; 9 bases line up with TRBD1. Germline lookup yields CDR1 ENHRY and CDR2 SYGVKD. This CDR3 contains 13 residues. J gave up 7 bases and V 8 bases, and 5 bases lay outside the gene matches. Here the CDR3 reads CAIHRDRAEKLFF. The CDR3 DNA reads TGTGCCATCCACCGGGACAGGGCTGAAAAACTGTTTTTT.

This CDR3 reads CASSERRQGERVNYGYTF. In DNA form, the CDR3 reads TGTGCCAGCAGTGAAAGAAGACAGGGAGAAAGGGTTAACTATGGCTACACCTTC. The rearrangement uses TRBV6-4 and TRBJ1-2; 7 nucleotides agree with TRBD1. V lost 3 bases, J lost 1 base, and 14 bases stayed unmatched. CDR3 size: 18 residues. Germline V gene sequence: CDR1 MRHNA, CDR2 SNTAGT.

This clone was recorded a few times. The chain has TRBV27 and TRBJ1-5; possibly TRBD1 for D (5 bases). There are 14 residues in the CDR3. The germline CDR1 and CDR2 sequences are MNHEY and SMNVEV (reference sequence). V was shortened by 6 bases and J by 6 bases, with 15 bases between the two germline ends. The CDR3, as DNA: TGTGCCAGCAGAACCGGGGGTATGGGTCAGCCCCAGCATTTT. Translated: CASRTGGMGQPQHF.